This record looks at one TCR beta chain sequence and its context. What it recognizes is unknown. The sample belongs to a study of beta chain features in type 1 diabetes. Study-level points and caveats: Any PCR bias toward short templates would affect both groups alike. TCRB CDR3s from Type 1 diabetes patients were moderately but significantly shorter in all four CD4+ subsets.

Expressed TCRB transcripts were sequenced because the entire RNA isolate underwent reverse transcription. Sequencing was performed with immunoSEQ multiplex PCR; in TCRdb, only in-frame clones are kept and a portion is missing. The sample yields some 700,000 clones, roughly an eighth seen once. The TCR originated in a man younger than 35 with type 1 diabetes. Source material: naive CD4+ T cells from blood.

The CDR3 nucleotides read TGTGCCAGCTCCCCTACCGAGGTCCGGAACACTGAAGCTTTCTTT. Translating it yields CASSPTEVRNTEAFF. This sequence joins TRBV18 and TRBJ1-1; D is ambiguous. The V gene's germline CDR1 is KGHSH and CDR2 LQKENI. V was trimmed by 6 bases and J by 1 base, leaving 15 bases between them. The CDR3 sequence is 15 residues long.